These 10 T cell receptor beta chains came from one sample sequenced in a study of T cell responses to AZD1222 COVID-19 vaccine. Here immunoSEQ multiplex PCR was the method, and the copy in TCRdb shows in-frame clones only, minus some. In the table there are 90,000 to 110,000 clones, roughly 89% of which are singletons. The starting material was peripheral blood, obtained 28 days after the second AZD1222 dose. Receptors were obtained from an adult who received the AZD1222 COVID-19 vaccine.

V is TRBV28 and J is TRBJ2-7; D possibly matches TRBD1 or TRBD2 (5 bases each). This CDR3 contains 11 residues. With 6 bases removed from V and 9 bases from J, the gap between germline ends came to 12 bases. CDR1 is MDHEN and CDR2 is SYDVKM in the germline V gene. CDR3 bases: TGTGCCAGCAGGAACCAGGGACGGCAGTACTTC. This sequence encodes CASRNQGRQYF.

This chain links TRBV24-1 with TRBJ2-3; 11 nucleotides line up with TRBD2. The CDR3 has 14 residues. V gave up 4 bases and J gave up 14 bases; unmatched junction bases: 10. Germline CDR1 KGHDR, CDR2 SFDVKD. CDR3 region: CATSDLSGRATWYF. DNA of the CDR3: TGTGCCACCAGTGACCTTAGCGGGAGGGCCACGTGGTATTTT.

The chain couples TRBV4-2 to TRBJ2-1; 10 bases map to TRBD2. This CDR3 comprises 17 residues. Germline V CDR1 and CDR2: LGHNA, YNFKEQ. V trimming: 1 base; J trimming: 10 bases; junction bases outside the gene matches: 13. The CDR3 sequence: CASSQGGLGTSAEEQFF. The CDR3, as DNA: TGTGCCAGCAGCCAAGGAGGACTCGGGACTAGCGCTGAAGAGCAGTTCTTC.

This clone was seen a handful of times. This chain joins TRBV6-5 and TRBJ2-3, with unresolved D. Germline lookup yields CDR1 MNHEY and CDR2 SVGAGI. This CDR3 has 14 amino acids. Trimming removed 2 bases from V and 5 bases from J, with 11 bases in between. The CDR3 DNA sequence: TGTGCCAGCAGTTACACCTCGAAAAGAGATACGCAGTATTTT. Its protein product is CASSYTSKRDTQYF.

V gene TRBV24-1 combines with J gene TRBJ2-3, with a weak D call TRBD2 (6 bases). V lost 4 bases to trimming and J lost 1 base, with 11 bases between them. CDR3 size: 15 residues. The V gene's germline CDR1 is KGHDR and CDR2 SFDVKD. This chain's CDR3 is CATSDQTSGTDTQYF. In nucleotides, the CDR3 is TGTGCCACCAGTGACCAGACTAGTGGCACAGATACGCAGTATTTT.

This sequence joins TRBV5-5 and TRBJ2-1; 9 nucleotides line up with TRBD1. V shed 5 bases, J shed 1 base, and the junction held 1 base outside the gene matches. The CDR3 is 14 residues long. Germline CDR1 is SGHKS and CDR2 is YYEKEE (reference sequence). For the CDR3, the DNA is TGTGCCAGCAGTGGACAGGGGTCCTACAATGAGCAGTTCTTC. This gives the protein CASSGQGSYNEQFF.

The chain recombines TRBV16 with TRBJ2-7; 7 positions agree with TRBD1. The CDR3 sequence is 14 residues long. Germline CDR1 and CDR2: KGHSY and FQNENV. Trimming at V came to 4 bases and at J to 3 bases, leaving 6 bases not matched to a gene. CDR3 nucleotide sequence: TGTGCCAGCAGCCGACGGGACAGAAACTACGAGCAGTACTTC. It encodes CASSRRDRNYEQYF.

CDR3 DNA sequence: TGTGCCAGCAGTCAGTCCCGGGACAGACGTGGCTACACCTTC. Amino acid sequence: CASSQSRDRRGYTF. The chain recombines TRBV6-5 with TRBJ1-2; the match to TRBD1 covers 7 bases. Germline V gene sequence: CDR1 MNHEY, CDR2 SVGAGI. V shed 5 bases, J shed 7 bases, and the junction held 10 bases outside the gene matches. This CDR3 is built from 14 residues.

The chain uses TRBV28 and TRBJ1-1; D is ambiguous. The V gene lost 3 bases and the J gene lost 1 base, with 6 bases spanning the gap. The CDR3 is made up of 13 amino acids. Germline values: CDR1 MDHEN, CDR2 SYDVKM. Here the CDR3 reads CASSLNGNTEAFF. CDR3 sequence (DNA): TGTGCCAGCAGTTTGAACGGGAACACTGAAGCTTTCTTT. The full variable domain, its missing parts supplied by reference TRBV28 and TRBJ1-1, is DVKVTQSSRYLVKRTGEKVFLECVQDMDHENMFWYRQDPGLGLRLIYFSYDVKMKEKGDIPEGYSVSREKKERFSLILESASTNQTSMYLCASSLNGNTEAFFGQGTRLTVV.

The CDR3 region is CASSDPAASSYEQYF. The CDR3 nucleotides read TGTGCCAGCAGTGATCCGGCTGCTAGCTCCTACGAGCAGTACTTC. V gene TRBV2 combines with J gene TRBJ2-7, with no clear D. Trimming pared 3 bases from V and 0 bases from J, leaving 12 bases between. This CDR3 region has 15 residues. From germline, CDR1 is SNHLY and CDR2 FYNNEI.